The 25 T cell receptor beta chains below all came from one sample that was sequenced in a study of T cell responses to AZD1222 COVID-19 vaccine. The repertoire was sequenced with immunoSEQ multiplex PCR; TCRdb's copy has only in-frame clones and lacks some. In the table there are 150,000 to 200,000 clones, around 95% of which are singletons. The sample here was peripheral blood, taken on day 0 of AZD1222 vaccination. The receptors shown here come from an adult in good health.

The V and J genes are TRBV15 and TRBJ2-3; D gene unclear. Trimming removed 3 bases from V and 0 bases from J, with 7 bases in between. This CDR3 comprises 14 residues. Germline CDR1 and CDR2: LNHNV and YYDKDF (reference sequence). The CDR3 nucleotides are TGTGCCACCAGCAGTCTTCTGAGCACAGATACGCAGTATTTT. Its protein is CATSSLLSTDTQYF.

This clone showed up just once. This chain uses TRBV28 with TRBJ2-3; 12 bases are a match to TRBD2. The CDR3 runs to 17 residues. J lost 4 bases, V lost 3 bases, and 8 bases had no gene match. CDR1 is MDHEN and CDR2 is SYDVKM in the germline V gene. Here the CDR3 DNA reads TGTGCCAGCAGTTTTCGACTAGCGGGAGTGTCAGCAGATACGCAGTATTTT. Translating gives CASSFRLAGVSADTQYF.

V is TRBV3-1 (or the pseudogene TRBV3-2) and J is TRBJ1-1; maybe TRBD1 (5 bases). The CDR3 has 15 amino acids. Germline values: CDR1 LGHDT, CDR2 YNNKEL (reference sequence). Trimming pared 6 bases from V and 5 bases from J, leaving 19 bases between. This CDR3 is CASSLVGGKGTEAFF. The CDR3 bases are TGTGCCAGCAGTCTCGTCGGGGGGAAGGGAACTGAAGCTTTCTTT.

This chain joins TRBV27 and TRBJ1-5; no clear D. This CDR3 region has 12 residues. Trimming stripped 3 bases from V and 3 bases from J, with 3 bases between. Germline CDR1 MNHEY, CDR2 SMNVEV (reference sequence). The CDR3 DNA follows: TGTGCCAGCAGTTTCTACAATCAGCCCCAGCATTTT. It translates to CASSFYNQPQHF.

The chain has TRBV5-1 and TRBJ1-5; D remains ambiguous. The CDR3 is 15 amino acids. V was clipped by 0 bases and J by 1 base, with 8 bases between them. Germline lookup yields CDR1 SGHRS and CDR2 YFSETQ. As DNA, the CDR3 is TGCGCCAGCAGCTTGGGTTCGGGGAGCAATCAGCCCCAGCATTTT. Its protein product is CASSLGSGSNQPQHF.

The chain uses TRBV18 and TRBJ2-1; 10 nucleotides match TRBD2. The CDR3 totals 16 residues. V lost 3 bases, J lost 3 bases, and 5 bases stayed unmatched. The V gene's germline CDR1 is KGHSH and CDR2 LQKENI. The CDR3 region has the DNA TGTGCCAGCTCACCTTCAGCGGGAGGGAACTACAATGAGCAGTTCTTC. Translating it yields CASSPSAGGNYNEQFF. Full variable domain (outside the CDR3, taken from reference TRBV18 and TRBJ2-1): NAGVMQNPRHLVRRRGQEARLRCSPMKGHSHVYWYRQLPEEGLKFMVYLQKENIIDESGMPKERFSAEFPKEGPSILRIQQVVRGDSAAYFCASSPSAGGNYNEQFFGPGTRLTVL.

The chain couples TRBV7-9 to TRBJ1-2, with D maybe TRBD1 (6 bases). The germline V and J ends were trimmed by 7 bases and 4 bases, with 19 bases remaining between them. The V gene's germline CDR1 is SEHNR and CDR2 FQNEAQ (reference sequence). The CDR3 covers 15 residues. In DNA form, the CDR3 reads TGTGCCAGCAACCCCCTCGACAGGTACCTCTATGGCTACACCTTC. Amino acids: CASNPLDRYLYGYTF.

The J gene is TRBJ1-1, the V gene TRBV6-2 or TRBV6-3, with a weak D call TRBD1 (6 bases). Trimming cost V 0 bases and J 1 base, with 21 bases left between them. There are 19 residues in the CDR3. Germline V gene data show CDR1 as MNHEY and CDR2 as SVGEGT. This CDR3 reads CASSYSMSAGGPKNTEAFF. CDR3 nucleotides: TGTGCCAGCAGTTACTCGATGTCAGCCGGGGGCCCGAAGAACACTGAAGCTTTCTTT.

The chain joins TRBV6-5 to TRBJ2-7; D is perhaps TRBD1 (6 bases). V was pared by 5 bases and J by 6 bases, with 20 bases between. This CDR3 spans 15 amino acids. CDR1 and CDR2 from the germline V gene are MNHEY and SVGAGI. This chain's CDR3 is CASSTIPRGSGEQYF. The CDR3 DNA sequence: TGTGCCAGCAGTACGATCCCCAGGGGTTCGGGCGAGCAGTACTTC.

The V gene is TRBV19, the J gene TRBJ2-2; tentatively, D is TRBD2 (6 bases). V was clipped by 6 bases and J by 1 base, with 12 bases between them. The germline gives CDR1 LNHDA, CDR2 SQIVND (reference sequence). The CDR3 consists of 15 residues. In DNA form, the CDR3 reads TGTGCCAGTAGCCCCCAGGGACTGAACACCGGGGAGCTGTTTTTT. It is translated as CASSPQGLNTGELFF.

The J gene is TRBJ2-1, the V gene TRBV6-5; 7 bases map to TRBD2. V gave up 2 bases and J gave up 5 bases; unmatched junction bases: 3. The CDR3 totals 14 residues. Looked up from germline, CDR1 is MNHEY and CDR2 is SVGAGI. CDR3: CASSYRAGNNEQFF. The CDR3 region has the DNA TGTGCCAGCAGTTACCGAGCGGGGAACAATGAGCAGTTCTTC.

This chain joins TRBV2 and TRBJ2-7; the D gene could be TRBD1 or TRBD2 (5 bases each). Germline V gene lookup returns CDR1 SNHLY and CDR2 FYNNEI. Trimming left V 11 bases short and J 1 base short, with 15 bases between. CDR3 length: 13 residues. Written as DNA, the CDR3 is TGTGCCGGTGGGCCCGGGGCATCCTACGAGCAGTACTTC. It codes for CAGGPGASYEQYF.

Concerning this clone: A junction end diverges from the germline sequence, so it may reflect a read error. The chain links TRBV7-8 to TRBJ1-5; D perhaps matches TRBD1 (6 bases). This CDR3 has 13 residues. Germline values: CDR1 SGHVS, CDR2 FQNEAQ. CDR3 protein: CASGRDTSQRQHF. The CDR3, as DNA: TGTGCCAGCGGCCGGGACACCTCGCAGCGCCAGCATTTT. Looking up the rest from reference TRBV7-8 and TRBJ1-5 gives the full variable domain: GAGVSQSPRYKVAKRGQDVALRCDPISGHVSLFWYQQALGQGPEFLTYFQNEAQLDKSGLPSDRFFAERPEGSVSTLKIQRTQQEDSAVYLCASGRDTSQRQHFGDGTRLSIL.

The CDR3 spells CASSQVSGGLTDTQYF. Written as DNA, the CDR3 is TGTGCCAGCAGCCAAGTATCAGGGGGCTTGACAGATACGCAGTATTTT. The chain combines TRBV14 with TRBJ2-3, with 8 bases that match TRBD1. V was clipped by 1 base and J by 3 bases; unmatched bases: 6. The CDR3 is 16 amino acids. CDR1 SGHDN and CDR2 FVKESK come from the germline V gene.

The chain links TRBV19 to TRBJ1-5, with D possibly matching TRBD1 (5 bases). This CDR3 is 14 amino acids long. CDR1 LNHDA and CDR2 SQIVND come from the germline V gene (reference sequence). V was pared by 3 bases and J by 5 bases, with 11 bases between. The CDR3 DNA reads as TGTGCCAGTAGTATGAGCGGAGGGGATCAGCCCCAGCATTTT. Amino acids: CASSMSGGDQPQHF. The variable domain in full, completed from reference TRBV19 and TRBJ1-5, reads DGGITQSPKYLFRKEGQNVTLSCEQNLNHDAMYWYRQDPGQGLRLIYYSQIVNDFQKGDIAEGYSVSREKKESFPLTVTSAQKNPTAFYLCASSMSGGDQPQHFGDGTRLSIL.

In its sample, this clone was seen a few times. The chain is built from TRBV10-2 and TRBJ2-1; D not certain. The length of the CDR3 is 11 residues. Trimming removed 2 bases at V and 10 bases at J, with 6 bases between. Germline V lookup: CDR1 WSHSY, CDR2 SAAADI. The CDR3 loop is CASSEGGEQFF. CDR3 DNA: TGCGCCAGCAGTGAGGGTGGGGAGCAGTTCTTC.

The chain couples TRBV5-8 to TRBJ1-5, with D unclear. Germline assignment: CDR1 SGHTS and CDR2 YDEGEE. With 3 bases removed from V and 5 bases from J, the gap between germline ends came to 21 bases. The CDR3 sequence is 17 residues long. CDR3: CASSSYIVTSMDQPQHF. CDR3 coding DNA: TGTGCCAGCAGCTCTTACATCGTTACTTCAATGGATCAGCCCCAGCATTTT.

The table lists this clone with a few counts. The chain combines TRBV7-9 with TRBJ2-1, with 9 bases identical to TRBD1. The germline gives CDR1 SEHNR, CDR2 FQNEAQ (reference sequence). CDR3 size: 16 residues. V shed 3 bases and J 4 bases; nucleotides not matched to a gene: 7. CDR3: CASSLGDRAPYNEQFF. The CDR3 coding sequence is TGTGCCAGCAGCTTGGGGGACAGGGCCCCGTACAATGAGCAGTTCTTC. Variable domain in full (rest from reference TRBV7-9 and TRBJ2-1): DTGVSQNPRHKITKRGQNVTFRCDPISEHNRLYWYRQTLGQGPEFLTYFQNEAQLEKSRLLSDRFSAERPKGSFSTLEIQRTEQGDSAMYLCASSLGDRAPYNEQFFGPGTRLTVL.

The J gene is TRBJ2-1, the V gene TRBV4-2; D may correspond to TRBD1 or TRBD2 (5 bases each). Germline lookup yields CDR1 LGHNA and CDR2 YNFKEQ. Trimming shortened V by 0 bases and J by 7 bases, and 13 bases separated the two germline ends. This CDR3 spans 15 amino acids. CDR3 sequence reads: CASSQEWGFLNEQFF. The CDR3 coding sequence is TGTGCCAGCAGCCAAGAGTGGGGGTTCCTAAATGAGCAGTTCTTC.

The genes are TRBV9 and TRBJ1-2; TRBD1 matches 8 bases. After removal of 0 bases from V and 6 bases from J, the junction contained 7 bases not matched to a gene. The germline gives CDR1 SGDLS, CDR2 YYNGEE. CDR3 length: 15 amino acids. Here the CDR3 reads CASSVGTGGWDGYTF. The CDR3 DNA follows: TGTGCCAGCAGCGTAGGAACAGGGGGGTGGGATGGCTACACCTTC.

This sequence joins TRBV7-2 and TRBJ1-2; D not resolved. V was pared by 5 bases and J by 4 bases, with 14 bases between. The CDR3 covers 14 residues. Germline CDR1 and CDR2: SGHTA and FQGNSA. The CDR3 loop is CASSPSPYVYGYTF. CDR3 DNA: TGTGCCAGCAGCCCGTCGCCCTATGTCTATGGCTACACCTTC.

This clone was counted a single time. This chain joins TRBV20-1 and TRBJ1-2, with D unresolved. V shed 0 bases and J shed 9 bases, with 8 bases lying between them. Germline V gene data show CDR1 as DFQATT and CDR2 as SNEGSKA (reference sequence). The CDR3 totals 11 residues. The DNA for the CDR3 is TGCAGTGCTAGAGACTCGAAGAGCTACACCTTC. This encodes CSARDSKSYTF.

CDR3 coding DNA: TGTGCCTGGAACGGGGAAAGTAGACTCGCTTTCTTT. Amino acid sequence: CAWNGESRLAFF. The chain employs TRBV30 and TRBJ1-1; no clear D gene. Germline V lookup: CDR1 GTSNPN, CDR2 SVGIG (reference sequence). The CDR3 covers 12 residues. The V and J ends lost 4 bases and 11 bases respectively, with 17 bases between them.

This chain links TRBV12-3 or TRBV12-4 with TRBJ2-6; D not resolved. V lost 10 bases to trimming and J lost 1 base, with 5 bases between them. CDR3 length: 12 amino acids. CDR3 DNA sequence: TGTGCCACCACATCTGGGGCCAACGTCCTGACTTTC. The encoded protein is CATTSGANVLTF.

This chain uses TRBV6-4 with TRBJ1-2; 11 bases match TRBD1. The CDR3 extends over 14 amino acids. V lost 4 bases to trimming and J lost 8 bases; unmatched junction nucleotides: 6. From germline, CDR1 is MRHNA and CDR2 SNTAGT. DNA for the CDR3: TGTGCCAGCAGTGCCGGACAGGGGGCCGAGGGCTACACCTTC. Translated: CASSAGQGAEGYTF.